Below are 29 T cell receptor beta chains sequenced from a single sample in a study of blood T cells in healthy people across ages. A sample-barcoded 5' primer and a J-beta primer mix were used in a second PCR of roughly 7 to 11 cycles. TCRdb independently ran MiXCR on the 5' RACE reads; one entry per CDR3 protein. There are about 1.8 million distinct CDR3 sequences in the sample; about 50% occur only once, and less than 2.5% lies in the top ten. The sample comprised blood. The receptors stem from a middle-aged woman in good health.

The CDR3 reads CASSLIYRDRFTDTQYF. CDR3 sequence (DNA): TGCGCCAGCAGCTTGATTTACCGGGACAGGTTCACAGATACGCAGTATTTT. This chain links TRBV5-1 with TRBJ2-3; 8 bases fit TRBD1. The germline CDR1 and CDR2 sequences are SGHRS and YFSETQ. The CDR3 totals 17 residues. With V trimmed by 1 base and J by 2 bases, 9 bases remained unmatched.

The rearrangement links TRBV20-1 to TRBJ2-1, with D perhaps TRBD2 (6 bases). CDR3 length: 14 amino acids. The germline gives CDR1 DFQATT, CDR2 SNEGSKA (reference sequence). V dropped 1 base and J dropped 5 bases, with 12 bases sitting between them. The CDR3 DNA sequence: TGCAGTGCTAGAGGACTAGGAGTCGACAATGAGCAGTTCTTC. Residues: CSARGLGVDNEQFF.

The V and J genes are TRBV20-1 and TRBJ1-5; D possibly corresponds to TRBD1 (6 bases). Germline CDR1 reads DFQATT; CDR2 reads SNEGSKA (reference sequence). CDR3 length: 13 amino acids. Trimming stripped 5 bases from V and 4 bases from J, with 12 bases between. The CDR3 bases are TGCAGTGCTTACGACAGGCTGAATCAGCCCCAGCATTTT. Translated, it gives CSAYDRLNQPQHF.

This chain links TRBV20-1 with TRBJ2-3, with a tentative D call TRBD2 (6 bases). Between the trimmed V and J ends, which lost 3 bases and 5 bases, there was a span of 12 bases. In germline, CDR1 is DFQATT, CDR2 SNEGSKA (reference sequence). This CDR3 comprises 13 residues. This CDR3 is CSARDYGQDTQYF. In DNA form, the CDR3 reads TGCAGTGCTAGGGACTACGGGCAAGATACGCAGTATTTT.

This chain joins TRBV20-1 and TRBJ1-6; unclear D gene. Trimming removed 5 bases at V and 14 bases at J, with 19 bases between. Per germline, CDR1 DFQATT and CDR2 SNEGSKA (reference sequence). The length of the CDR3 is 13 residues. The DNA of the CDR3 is TGCAGTGCTCCTCTGGACCGGACTGCTTCCCTCCACTTT. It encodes CSAPLDRTASLHF.

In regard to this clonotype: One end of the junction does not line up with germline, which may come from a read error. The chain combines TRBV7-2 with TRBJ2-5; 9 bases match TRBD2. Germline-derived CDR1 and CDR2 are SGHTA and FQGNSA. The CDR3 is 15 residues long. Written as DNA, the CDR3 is TGCGCCAGCAGCTTGAGGCGGGGGGGCGATGGTGAGCAGTACTTC. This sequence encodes CASSLRRGGDGEQYF.

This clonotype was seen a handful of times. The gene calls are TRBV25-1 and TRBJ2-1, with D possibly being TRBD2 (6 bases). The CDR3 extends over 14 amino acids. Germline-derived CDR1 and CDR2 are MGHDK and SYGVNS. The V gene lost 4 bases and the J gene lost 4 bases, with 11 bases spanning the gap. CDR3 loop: CASSGVAVYNEQFF. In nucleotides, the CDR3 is TGTGCCAGCAGTGGGGTAGCGGTATACAATGAGCAGTTCTTC.

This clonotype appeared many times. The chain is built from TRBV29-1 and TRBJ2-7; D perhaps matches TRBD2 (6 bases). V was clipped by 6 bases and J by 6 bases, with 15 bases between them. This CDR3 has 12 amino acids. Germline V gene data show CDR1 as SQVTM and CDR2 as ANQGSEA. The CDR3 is CSVIGSSGEQYF. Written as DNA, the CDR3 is TGCAGCGTCATCGGGAGTTCAGGCGAGCAGTACTTC.

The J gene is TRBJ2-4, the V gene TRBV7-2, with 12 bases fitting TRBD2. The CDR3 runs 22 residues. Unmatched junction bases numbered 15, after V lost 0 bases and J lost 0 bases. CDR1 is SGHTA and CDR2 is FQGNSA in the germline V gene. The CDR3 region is CASSLALRLAGGIALAKNIQYF. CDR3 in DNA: TGTGCCAGCAGCTTAGCGCTAAGGCTAGCGGGGGGGATAGCCCTAGCCAAAAACATTCAGTACTTC.

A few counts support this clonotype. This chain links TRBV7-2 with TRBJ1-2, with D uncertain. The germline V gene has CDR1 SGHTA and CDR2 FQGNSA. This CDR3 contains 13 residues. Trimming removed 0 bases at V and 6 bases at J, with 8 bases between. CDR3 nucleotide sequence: TGTGCCAGCAGCTTAGCCGTATCGGATGGCTACACCTTC. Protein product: CASSLAVSDGYTF.

CDR3 bases: TGTGCCAGCAGAAAAGGGACAGGGGGCCTTCAGCCCCAGCATTTT. Its translation: CASRKGTGGLQPQHF. This chain connects TRBV6-6 to TRBJ1-5; 12 nucleotides align to TRBD1. After removal of 6 bases from V and 6 bases from J, the junction contained 6 bases not matched to a gene. CDR1 and CDR2 (germline): MNHNY, SVGAGI (reference sequence). This CDR3 spans 15 amino acids.

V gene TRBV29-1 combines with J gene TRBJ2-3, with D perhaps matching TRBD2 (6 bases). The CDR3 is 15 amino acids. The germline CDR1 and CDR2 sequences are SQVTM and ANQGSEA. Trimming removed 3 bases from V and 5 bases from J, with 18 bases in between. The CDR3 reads CSVEIYGGVRDTQYF. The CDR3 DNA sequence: TGCAGCGTTGAGATCTACGGGGGAGTCAGAGATACGCAGTATTTT.

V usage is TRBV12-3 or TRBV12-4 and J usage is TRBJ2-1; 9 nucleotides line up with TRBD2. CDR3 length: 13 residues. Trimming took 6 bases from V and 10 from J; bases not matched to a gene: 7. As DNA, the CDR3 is TGTGCCAGCAGCGCGGGGGGGCCTCGGGAGCAGTTCTTC. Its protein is CASSAGGPREQFF.

Written as DNA, the CDR3 is TGTGCCAGCAGCTTACAGGGTGCACCCCTCCACTTT. Its translation: CASSLQGAPLHF. The chain combines TRBV7-2 with TRBJ1-6, with D maybe TRBD1 (5 bases). Germline CDR1 is SGHTA and CDR2 is FQGNSA. The CDR3 extends over 12 amino acids. V was clipped by 2 bases and J by 11 bases, with 7 bases between them.

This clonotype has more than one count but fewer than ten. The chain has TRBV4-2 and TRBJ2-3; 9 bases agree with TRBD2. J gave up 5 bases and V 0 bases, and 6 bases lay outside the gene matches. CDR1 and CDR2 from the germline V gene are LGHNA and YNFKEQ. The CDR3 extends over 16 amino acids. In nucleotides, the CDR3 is TGTGCCAGCAGCCAAGAGGGAGCGGGGGGTGGAGATACGCAGTATTTT. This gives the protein CASSQEGAGGGDTQYF.

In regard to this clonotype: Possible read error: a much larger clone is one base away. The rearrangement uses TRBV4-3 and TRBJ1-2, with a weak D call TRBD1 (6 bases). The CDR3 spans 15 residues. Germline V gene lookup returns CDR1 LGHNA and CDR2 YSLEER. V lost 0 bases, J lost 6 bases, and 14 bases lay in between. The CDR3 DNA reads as TGCGCCAGCAGCCAAGATCTCAGGGGTGCCGATGGCTACACCTTC. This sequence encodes CASSQDLRGADGYTF.

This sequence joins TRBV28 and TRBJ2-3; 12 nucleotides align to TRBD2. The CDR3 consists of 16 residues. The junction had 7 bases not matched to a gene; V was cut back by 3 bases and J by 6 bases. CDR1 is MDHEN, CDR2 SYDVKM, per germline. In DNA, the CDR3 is TGTGCCAGCAGTTTCCTAGCGGGGGGGCTATCGGATACGCAGTATTTT. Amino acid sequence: CASSFLAGGLSDTQYF.

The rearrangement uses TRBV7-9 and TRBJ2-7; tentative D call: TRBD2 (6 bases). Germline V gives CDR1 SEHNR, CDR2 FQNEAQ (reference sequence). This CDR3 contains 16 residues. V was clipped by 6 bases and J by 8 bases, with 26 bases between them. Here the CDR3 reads CASSSLGPGAPRQQYF. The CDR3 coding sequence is TGTGCCAGCAGTTCCCTCGGGCCGGGAGCTCCTCGCCAGCAGTACTTC.

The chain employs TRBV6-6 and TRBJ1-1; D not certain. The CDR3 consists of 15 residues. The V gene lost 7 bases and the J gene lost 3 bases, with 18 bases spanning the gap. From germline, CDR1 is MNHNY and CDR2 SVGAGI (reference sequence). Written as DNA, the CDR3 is TGTGCCAGCAATACCCCCCGGGCATGGGACACTGAAGCTTTCTTT. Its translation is CASNTPRAWDTEAFF.

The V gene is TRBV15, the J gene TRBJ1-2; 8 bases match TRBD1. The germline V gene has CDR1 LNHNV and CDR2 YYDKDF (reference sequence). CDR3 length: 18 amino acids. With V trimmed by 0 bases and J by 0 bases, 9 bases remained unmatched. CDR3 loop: CATSRDSAGTGANYGYTF. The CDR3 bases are TGTGCCACCAGCAGAGATTCAGCCGGGACAGGAGCTAACTATGGCTACACCTTC.

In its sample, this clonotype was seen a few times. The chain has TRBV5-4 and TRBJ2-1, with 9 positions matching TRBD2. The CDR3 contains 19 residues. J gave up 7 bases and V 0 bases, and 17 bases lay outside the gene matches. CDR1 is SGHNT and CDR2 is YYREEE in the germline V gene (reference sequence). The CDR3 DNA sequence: TGTGCCAGCAGCTTGGGGAGAGGGGCGGGGGGGTCCCCGAGGAATGAGCAGTTCTTC. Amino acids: CASSLGRGAGGSPRNEQFF.

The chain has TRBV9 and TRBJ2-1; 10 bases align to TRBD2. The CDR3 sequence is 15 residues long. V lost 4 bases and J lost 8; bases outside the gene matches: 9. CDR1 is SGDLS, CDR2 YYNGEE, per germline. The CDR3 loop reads CASSSLAGGIDEQFF. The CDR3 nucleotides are TGTGCCAGCAGCTCTTTAGCGGGGGGCATCGATGAGCAGTTCTTC.

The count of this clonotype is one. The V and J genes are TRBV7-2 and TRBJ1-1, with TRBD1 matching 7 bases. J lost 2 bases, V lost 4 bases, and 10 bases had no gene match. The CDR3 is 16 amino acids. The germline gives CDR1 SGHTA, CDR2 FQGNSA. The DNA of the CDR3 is TGTGCCAGCAGCTCCTCAAGGCAGGGGGGAAACACTGAAGCTTTCTTT. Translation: CASSSSRQGGNTEAFF.

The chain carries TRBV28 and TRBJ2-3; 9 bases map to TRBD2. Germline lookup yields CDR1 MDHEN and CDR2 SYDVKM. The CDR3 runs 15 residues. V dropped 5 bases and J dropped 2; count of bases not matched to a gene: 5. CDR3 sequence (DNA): TGTGCCAGCAGTCCAGCGGGGGGTCACACAGATACGCAGTATTTT. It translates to CASSPAGGHTDTQYF.

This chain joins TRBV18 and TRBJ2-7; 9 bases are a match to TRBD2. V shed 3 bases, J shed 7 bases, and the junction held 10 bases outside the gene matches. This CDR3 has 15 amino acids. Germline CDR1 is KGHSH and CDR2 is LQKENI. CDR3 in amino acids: CASSPTSGPNNEQYF. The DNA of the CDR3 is TGTGCCAGCTCACCGACTAGCGGCCCCAACAATGAGCAGTACTTC.

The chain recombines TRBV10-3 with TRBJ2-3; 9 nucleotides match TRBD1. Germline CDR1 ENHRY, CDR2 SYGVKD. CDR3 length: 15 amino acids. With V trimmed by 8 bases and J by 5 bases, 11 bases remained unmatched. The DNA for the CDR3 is TGTGCCATCCGAAACCGGGACAGGGCAGTAGATACGCAGTATTTT. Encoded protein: CAIRNRDRAVDTQYF.

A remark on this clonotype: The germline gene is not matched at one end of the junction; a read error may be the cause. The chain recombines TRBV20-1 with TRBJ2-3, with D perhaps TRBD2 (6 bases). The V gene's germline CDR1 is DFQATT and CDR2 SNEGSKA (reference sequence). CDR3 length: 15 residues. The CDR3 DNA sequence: TGCAGTGCTAGAGAGACTAGTAGGCGCACAGATACGCGGTATTTT. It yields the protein CSARETSRRTDTRYF.

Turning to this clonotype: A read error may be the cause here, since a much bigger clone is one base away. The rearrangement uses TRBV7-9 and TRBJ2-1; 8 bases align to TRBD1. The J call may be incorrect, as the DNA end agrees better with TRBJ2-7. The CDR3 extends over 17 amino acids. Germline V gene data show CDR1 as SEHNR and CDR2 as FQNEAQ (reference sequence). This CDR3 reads CASSQPRQGRSYNEQYF. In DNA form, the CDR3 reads TGTGCCAGCAGCCAACCCCGACAGGGGAGATCCTACAATGAGCAGTACTTC.

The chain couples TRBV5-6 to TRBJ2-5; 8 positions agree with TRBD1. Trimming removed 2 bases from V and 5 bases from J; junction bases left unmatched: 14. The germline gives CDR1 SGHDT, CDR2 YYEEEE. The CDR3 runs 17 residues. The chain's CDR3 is CASSFLSNRGEFETQYF. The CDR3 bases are TGTGCCAGCAGCTTCTTGTCGAACAGGGGGGAATTCGAGACCCAGTACTTC.